Described below is a single T cell receptor (beta chain) sequence and its context. Antigen: not known. All donors were Caucasian adults living in Nashville, Tennessee. The sample is drawn from a study of shared clonotypes between healthy human individuals. Study background: Researchers assigned three CD4 naive, three CD4 memory, two CD8 naive and one CD8 memory plate to each donor. Study-wide results and caveats: Estimated richness values were generally larger in naive subsets than in memory subsets.

CDR1 is LGHNA and CDR2 is YSLEER in the germline V gene. The V end lost 3 bases, the J end lost 8 bases, and 14 bases lay between the germline ends. CDR3 length: 14 residues. Produced via immunoSEQ multiplex PCR; TCRdb's table is partial and in-frame only. Altogether 2,500,000 or so clones are present, more than 90% being singletons, with the ten largest covering over 0.12%. The receptor's source is a young man in good health. The chain employs TRBV4-3 and TRBJ2-1; D unclear. The sample consisted of naive CD4+ T cells sorted from blood. Indicated subset: CD45RA+ positively selected. CDR3 region: CASSQPWASDEQFF. The CDR3, as DNA: TGCGCCAGCAGCCAGCCATGGGCTTCTGATGAGCAGTTCTTC.